Below, 17 T cell receptor beta chains from the same sample are listed, as sequenced in a study of low-dose radiotherapy and immunotherapy resistance in tumors. cDNA synthesis used a TRAV/TRBV-specific primer set for both chains. TCRs were put through roughly 19 PCR cycles of amplification with Phusion. A constant-region primer and the V-primer adapter served as the primer pair. TCRdb independently ran MiXCR on the reads; one entry per CDR3 protein. The data show about 6,400 distinct CDR3 sequences, with around two thirds seen just once and 9% to 13% held by the top ten. The receptors were sampled from a human donor with advanced metastatic prostate, ovarian, gallbladder or colorectal cancer (not recorded which). This table probably holds off-target reads from a library built for another chain.

The chain uses TRBV5-1 and TRBJ1-1, with 9 bases aligning to TRBD1. This CDR3 has 15 residues. V gave up 3 bases and J gave up 3 bases; unmatched junction bases: 6. The germline V gene has CDR1 SGHRS and CDR2 YFSETQ. As DNA, the CDR3 is TGCGCCAGCAGCTCTCCGGACAGGGGATACACTGAAGCTTTCTTT. This translates into CASSSPDRGYTEAFF.

The chain has TRBV29-1 and TRBJ2-1; 7 positions match TRBD1. The CDR3 totals 13 residues. Germline CDR1 is SQVTM and CDR2 is ANQGSEA. V shed 8 bases and J 1 base; nucleotides not matched to a gene: 5. CDR3 sequence: CSSGTVSYNEQFF. In DNA form, the CDR3 reads TGCAGCAGTGGGACAGTTTCCTACAATGAGCAGTTCTTC.

The chain employs TRBV6-2 or TRBV6-3 and TRBJ2-2; TRBD2 matches 13 bases. The germline V gene has CDR1 MNHEY and CDR2 SVGEGT. The V segment lost 4 bases and the J segment 4 bases; nucleotides outside the gene matches: 6. CDR3 length: 17 amino acids. The CDR3 DNA follows: TGTGCCAGCAGTTGGACGTGGACTAGCGGGAGCACCGGGGAGCTGTTTTTT. It specifies CASSWTWTSGSTGELFF.

The chain combines TRBV19 with TRBJ1-1; possible D gene TRBD1, 5 bases. Germline V gene lookup returns CDR1 LNHDA and CDR2 SQIVND (reference sequence). This CDR3 comprises 13 residues. V was clipped by 9 bases and J by 0 bases, with 11 bases between them. In DNA, the CDR3 is TGTGCCAGCTGGGGACTGATGAACACTGAAGCTTTCTTT. This gives the protein CASWGLMNTEAFF.

This clonotype was observed a handful of times. The chain recombines TRBV5-1 with TRBJ2-3; possibly TRBD1 for D (8 bases). Germline CDR1 SGHRS, CDR2 YFSETQ. The V and J ends lost 0 bases and 11 bases respectively, with 16 bases between them. The CDR3 loop spans 14 amino acids. CDR3 region: CASSLAGSGTGQYF. The CDR3 DNA follows: TGCGCCAGCAGCTTGGCCGGGAGCGGGACAGGGCAGTATTTT.

This clonotype was found a few times. This chain uses TRBV6-2 or TRBV6-3 with TRBJ2-7; 11 nucleotides agree with TRBD2. This CDR3 is built from 15 residues. Germline lookup yields CDR1 MNHEY and CDR2 SVGEGT. V lost 0 bases, J lost 7 bases, and 5 bases stayed unmatched. The CDR3 loop is CASSYSLAGGNEQYF. CDR3 DNA sequence: TGTGCCAGCAGTTACTCGCTAGCGGGAGGAAATGAGCAGTACTTC.

V gene TRBV5-1 combines with J gene TRBJ2-1, with 12 bases aligning to TRBD2. The germline V gene encodes CDR1 SGHRS and CDR2 YFSETQ. CDR3 size: 15 residues. With V trimmed by 5 bases and J by 5 bases, 5 bases remained unmatched. The CDR3 nucleotides read TGCGCCAGCAGACAACTAGCGGGGGGCCACAATGAGCAGTTCTTC. Its translation is CASRQLAGGHNEQFF.

This clonotype was picked up a small number of times. The J gene is TRBJ2-3, the V gene TRBV2; D is unresolved. CDR3 length: 14 residues. Trimming cost V 4 bases and J 4 bases, with 12 bases left between them. CDR1 and CDR2 from the germline V gene are SNHLY and FYNNEI. CDR3 amino acids: CASSVGLPPDTQYF. CDR3 bases: TGTGCCAGCAGTGTTGGGCTGCCCCCAGATACGCAGTATTTT.

The rearrangement links TRBV19 to TRBJ2-3; 12 bases are shared with TRBD2. This CDR3 spans 20 amino acids. Germline V gene data show CDR1 as LNHDA and CDR2 as SQIVND (reference sequence). With V trimmed by 3 bases and J by 5 bases, 18 bases remained unmatched. The CDR3 nucleotides are TGTGCCAGTAGTATCAGGTCTGGGGCTAGCGGGGGGGCCAGTCAAGATACGCAGTATTTT. It specifies CASSIRSGASGGASQDTQYF.

The CDR3 DNA reads as TGTGCCACCTCGACGGAGATGGCCGGGGAGCTGTTTTTT. Protein: CATSTEMAGELFF. The rearrangement uses TRBV6-5 and TRBJ2-2; D gene ambiguous. V was trimmed by 10 bases and J by 6 bases, leaving 15 bases between them. There are 13 residues in the CDR3. Germline CDR1 MNHEY, CDR2 SVGAGI.

The chain links TRBV29-1 to TRBJ1-5; D ambiguous. There are 13 residues in the CDR3. The germline gives CDR1 SQVTM, CDR2 ANQGSEA. Trimming took 4 bases from V and 2 from J, leaving 9 bases between them. The CDR3 nucleotides are TGCAGCGTTGCGGCGGATGGCAATCAGCCCCAGCATTTT. Translated: CSVAADGNQPQHF.

The chain couples TRBV20-1 to TRBJ2-1; the match to TRBD1 covers 7 bases. This CDR3 contains 16 residues. Germline V gives CDR1 DFQATT, CDR2 SNEGSKA (reference sequence). V gave up 0 bases and J gave up 5 bases; unmatched junction bases: 10. CDR3 protein: CSARDPRTGRHNEQFF. DNA for the CDR3: TGCAGTGCTAGAGATCCCCGGACAGGACGTCACAATGAGCAGTTCTTC.

A few counts support this clonotype. The V call is TRBV29-1, the J call TRBJ2-3; the match to TRBD2 covers 8 bases. In germline, CDR1 is SQVTM, CDR2 ANQGSEA. V gave up 6 bases and J gave up 0 bases; unmatched junction bases: 11. The CDR3 has 16 residues. The CDR3 reads CSVSQLGLGSTDTQYF. The CDR3 nucleotides read TGCAGCGTGTCACAGCTGGGACTAGGTAGCACAGATACGCAGTATTTT.

This chain uses TRBV6-2 or TRBV6-3 with TRBJ2-5; D may be TRBD2 (5 bases). CDR3 length: 14 residues. The V and J ends lost 5 bases and 7 bases respectively, with 17 bases between them. Germline CDR1 MNHEY, CDR2 SVGEGT. Written as DNA, the CDR3 is TGTGCCAGCAGTGAATCTCGGCCTGCGGGGACCCAGTACTTC. It codes for CASSESRPAGTQYF.

The chain links TRBV12-3 or TRBV12-4 to TRBJ1-1; D remains ambiguous. V dropped 3 bases and J dropped 4 bases, with 6 bases sitting between them. The CDR3 runs 12 residues. CDR3 sequence reads: CASSFEGTEAFF. The CDR3 coding sequence is TGTGCCAGCAGTTTCGAAGGCACTGAAGCTTTCTTT.

This clonotype has only one observation. The V and J genes are TRBV7-2 and TRBJ2-3; D might be TRBD2 (6 bases). The length of the CDR3 is 14 residues. CDR1 is SGHTA, CDR2 FQGNSA, per germline. V was pared by 4 bases and J by 2 bases, with 10 bases between. The CDR3 nucleotides read TGTGCCAGCAGCTCGGGACTCATCACAGATACGCAGTATTTT. It is translated as CASSSGLITDTQYF.

This clonotype was observed a few times. V usage is TRBV7-9 and J usage is TRBJ1-5, with D perhaps matching TRBD1 (6 bases). CDR3 length: 14 residues. Germline assignment: CDR1 SEHNR and CDR2 FQNEAQ (reference sequence). Deletions cut 5 bases from V and 0 bases from J, with 8 bases between. Here the CDR3 DNA reads TGTGCCAGCAGCGTACAGGGTAGCAATCAGCCCCAGCATTTT. It codes for CASSVQGSNQPQHF.